Below are 27 T cell receptor beta chains sequenced from a single sample in a study of T cells in Graves' hyperthyroidism and ophthalmopathy. Researchers took RNA transcripts and amplified the TCR beta CDR3 regions from them. A set of HTBI primers served as the primers for a first-round RT-PCR of the TCR CDR3. TCRdb passed the multiplex PCR reads through MiXCR, listing each CDR3 protein once. The sample consists of roughly 200,000 distinct CDR3 sequences, around a sixth of them appearing once. Material for sequencing was blood. The receptors derive from a woman in her fifties or sixties with Graves' hyperthyroidism.

This clonotype was observed at least ten times. This chain connects TRBV11-3 to TRBJ1-2; 7 positions agree with TRBD1. Trimming at V came to 0 bases and at J to 8 bases, leaving 9 bases not matched to a gene. The CDR3 totals 15 residues. The germline CDR1 and CDR2 sequences are SGHNT and YENEEA. The DNA for the CDR3 is TGTGCCAGCAGCTTAGACAAGACAGGGACGGAAGGCTACACCTTC. It specifies CASSLDKTGTEGYTF.

The gene calls are TRBV2 and TRBJ2-4; 11 bases map to TRBD1. V lost 7 bases to trimming and J lost 5 bases; unmatched junction nucleotides: 4. The CDR3 totals 14 residues. The V gene's germline CDR1 is SNHLY and CDR2 FYNNEI. The CDR3 DNA follows: TGTGCCAGCAATAGGGACAGGGGGGAAAACATTCAGTACTTC. It translates to CASNRDRGENIQYF.

At least ten counts were recorded for this clonotype. The V call is TRBV2, the J call TRBJ2-1; 13 bases agree with TRBD2. Per germline, CDR1 SNHLY and CDR2 FYNNEI. J lost 9 bases, V lost 2 bases, and 22 bases had no gene match. The CDR3 has 21 amino acids. The CDR3 spells CASSELSGLAGMSSGGVEQFF. The CDR3 DNA reads as TGTGCCAGCAGTGAATTGTCGGGACTAGCGGGAATGTCCTCTGGGGGTGTTGAGCAGTTCTTC.

This clonotype has a count of ten or more. The V call is TRBV15, the J call TRBJ2-1, with 7 bases that match TRBD2. CDR3 size: 15 residues. The J segment lost 5 bases and the V segment lost 8 bases, leaving 12 bases of the junction unmatched. The germline V gene encodes CDR1 LNHNV and CDR2 YYDKDF (reference sequence). The CDR3, as DNA: TGTGCCACCTCCCCCTCAAAGCGGGATAACAATGAGCAGTTCTTC. This codes for CATSPSKRDNNEQFF.

This clonotype occurred many times. V usage is TRBV20-1 and J usage is TRBJ2-1; D ambiguous. This CDR3 is 13 amino acids long. V shed 1 base and J shed 5 bases, with 9 bases lying between them. CDR1 and CDR2 from the germline V gene are DFQATT and SNEGSKA (reference sequence). The CDR3 DNA reads TGCAGTGCTAGAGTTGTGGAAGACAATGAGCAGTTCTTC. This encodes CSARVVEDNEQFF.

The table lists this clonotype with many counts. The CDR3 is CASSTGGQGLTDTQYF. In DNA form, the CDR3 reads TGTGCCAGCAGTACTGGGGGACAGGGATTAACAGATACGCAGTATTTT. This chain links TRBV7-9 with TRBJ2-3; 9 nucleotides match TRBD1. Germline values: CDR1 SEHNR, CDR2 FQNEAQ (reference sequence). This CDR3 is 16 amino acids long. V was clipped by 6 bases and J by 3 bases; unmatched bases: 10.

This clonotype was recorded many times. The rearrangement uses TRBV29-1 and TRBJ1-1, with 8 bases fitting TRBD1. The CDR3 contains 15 residues. The germline V gene encodes CDR1 SQVTM and CDR2 ANQGSEA. The trim removed 4 bases at V and 0 bases at J, leaving 7 bases unmatched. The CDR3 nucleotides read TGCAGCGTTGGCCAGGCCAGGGGGCTGAACACTGAAGCTTTCTTT. It codes for CSVGQARGLNTEAFF. Supplemented by reference TRBV29-1 and TRBJ1-1, the full variable domain reads SAVISQKPSRDICQRGTSLTIQCQVDSQVTMMFWYRQQPGQSLTLIATANQGSEATYESGFVIDKFPISRPNLTFSTLTVSNMSPEDSSIYLCSVGQARGLNTEAFFGQGTRLTVV.

This clonotype was seen ten or more times. V usage is TRBV11-3 and J usage is TRBJ2-5; 10 bases align to TRBD2. From germline, CDR1 is SGHNT and CDR2 YENEEA. Germline trimming cut 0 bases from V and 4 bases from J; bases unmatched to any gene: 2. The CDR3 loop spans 15 amino acids. This chain's CDR3 is CASSLEGLARETQYF. DNA for the CDR3: TGTGCCAGCAGCTTAGAGGGACTAGCGCGAGAGACCCAGTACTTC. The whole variable domain, remainder taken from reference TRBV11-3 and TRBJ2-5, is EAGVVQSPRYKIIEKKQPVAFWCNPISGHNTLYWYLQNLGQGPELLIRYENEEAVDDSQLPKDRFSAERLKGVDSTLKIQPAELGDSAVYLCASSLEGLARETQYFGPGTRLLVL.

This clonotype was detected a few times. The J gene is TRBJ1-2, the V gene TRBV28; D may be TRBD1 (5 bases). The germline V and J ends were trimmed by 7 bases and 0 bases, with 12 bases remaining between them. CDR1 is MDHEN, CDR2 SYDVKM, per germline. The CDR3 loop spans 14 amino acids. The CDR3 spells CASNFQGTNYGYTF. The CDR3 nucleotides are TGTGCCAGCAATTTTCAGGGAACTAACTATGGCTACACCTTC.

This clonotype was picked up many times. The chain uses TRBV15 and TRBJ1-5, with no clear D. CDR3 length: 16 amino acids. V dropped 3 bases and J dropped 2 bases, with 14 bases sitting between them. Germline lookup yields CDR1 LNHNV and CDR2 YYDKDF (reference sequence). In DNA, the CDR3 is TGTGCCACCAGCAGGCCGGCCCCAAGCGGCAATCAGCCCCAGCATTTT. This gives the protein CATSRPAPSGNQPQHF.

This clonotype turned up a few times. The rearrangement links TRBV10-3 to TRBJ2-2, with TRBD1 matching 7 bases. This CDR3 is 14 amino acids long. Unmatched junction bases numbered 1, after V lost 3 bases and J lost 3 bases. Germline V CDR1 and CDR2: ENHRY, SYGVKD. CDR3 residues: CAISDGTDTGELFF. CDR3 sequence (DNA): TGTGCCATCAGTGATGGGACAGACACCGGGGAGCTGTTTTTT.

At least ten counts were recorded for this clonotype. This chain uses TRBV11-3 with TRBJ2-1; 12 bases align to TRBD2. Germline V gives CDR1 SGHNT, CDR2 YENEEA. The CDR3 sequence is 16 residues long. CDR3 in amino acids: CATTSGSSSSYNEQFF. The CDR3 DNA reads TGTGCAACGACTAGCGGGAGCTCGAGCTCCTACAATGAGCAGTTCTTC.

This clonotype was seen at least ten times. V is TRBV28 and J is TRBJ2-7; no reliable D call. The CDR3 is 16 amino acids. Germline V gene data show CDR1 as MDHEN and CDR2 as SYDVKM. The ends were cut back, 9 bases at V and 4 bases at J, with 25 bases in the middle. CDR3 bases: TGTGCCAGTCCTAGGCCTGGCCCCCGAATAGGTTACGAGCAGTACTTC. Protein sequence: CASPRPGPRIGYEQYF.

The V and J genes are TRBV6-2 or TRBV6-3 and TRBJ2-7; tentatively, D is TRBD1 or TRBD2 (5 bases each). Between the trimmed V and J ends, which lost 6 bases and 3 bases, there was a span of 12 bases. Germline V gene lookup returns CDR1 MNHEY and CDR2 SVGEGT. The CDR3 has 13 amino acids. For the CDR3, the DNA is TGTGCCAGCAGCCGGGACGGACACTACGAGCAGTACTTC. As protein: CASSRDGHYEQYF.

The chain combines TRBV20-1 with TRBJ2-3, with 10 bases that match TRBD2. The CDR3 extends over 17 amino acids. The germline V gene has CDR1 DFQATT and CDR2 SNEGSKA (reference sequence). Unmatched junction bases numbered 11, after V lost 3 bases and J lost 2 bases. In nucleotides, the CDR3 is TGCAGTGCTAGTGAGGTAGCGGGAGGAGGAAACACAGATACGCAGTATTTT. Its translation is CSASEVAGGGNTDTQYF.

This clonotype was seen ten or more times. The chain employs TRBV11-2 and TRBJ2-7; the D gene is possibly TRBD2 (5 bases). Trimming removed 3 bases at V and 4 bases at J, with 13 bases between. From germline, CDR1 is SGHAT and CDR2 FQNNGV. The CDR3 extends over 14 amino acids. Here the CDR3 DNA reads TGTGCCAGCAGCTTCGGTGGGAGTAGGTACGAGCAGTACTTC. Its protein is CASSFGGSRYEQYF.

The sample holds many counts of this clonotype. The chain recombines TRBV3-1 with TRBJ2-3; D possibly corresponds to TRBD2 (5 bases). V lost 1 base and J lost 4, with 12 bases in between. CDR1 LGHDT and CDR2 YNNKEL come from the germline V gene (reference sequence). The CDR3 covers 15 residues. The CDR3 here is CASSQGPGMADTQYF. The CDR3, as DNA: TGTGCCAGCAGCCAAGGTCCCGGGATGGCAGATACGCAGTATTTT.

This clonotype has at least ten counts. The CDR3 region has the DNA TGTGCCAGCAGCTTAGCGGGGGCCAGGACGTGGGATACGCAGTATTTT. Its translation is CASSLAGARTWDTQYF. The V and J genes are TRBV13 and TRBJ2-3; D tentatively fits TRBD1 or TRBD2 (6 bases each). The CDR3 covers 16 residues. Trimming left V 1 base short and J 6 bases short, with 17 bases between. Germline V gene sequence: CDR1 PRHDT, CDR2 FYEKMQ (reference sequence).

This clonotype was detected ten times or more. The chain links TRBV7-8 to TRBJ2-5; D gene uncertain. This CDR3 spans 15 amino acids. Germline V gene data show CDR1 as SGHVS and CDR2 as FQNEAQ. V lost 0 bases and J lost 4, with 12 bases in between. CDR3: CASSLALAGAETQYF. CDR3 DNA sequence: TGTGCCAGCAGCTTAGCGCTTGCTGGCGCAGAGACCCAGTACTTC.

V usage is TRBV20-1 and J usage is TRBJ2-7; TRBD2 aligns across 8 bases. Germline CDR1 is DFQATT and CDR2 is SNEGSKA (reference sequence). V gave up 7 bases and J gave up 2 bases; unmatched junction bases: 4. CDR3 length: 12 amino acids. The CDR3 loop reads CSGRGGPYEQYF. In DNA form, the CDR3 reads TGCAGTGGACGGGGGGGCCCCTACGAGCAGTACTTC.

This chain connects TRBV28 to TRBJ1-5, with D maybe TRBD1 (5 bases). This CDR3 comprises 14 residues. Trimming took 5 bases from V and 2 from J, leaving 10 bases between them. Germline CDR1 is MDHEN and CDR2 is SYDVKM. Written as DNA, the CDR3 is TGTGCCAGCAGTCAGGGTTACCGCAATCAGCCCCAGCATTTT. It codes for CASSQGYRNQPQHF.

This clonotype has a handful of counts. CDR3 region: CASPGGGQGWGGYTF. The CDR3 coding sequence is TGTGCCAGCCCTGGTGGGGGGCAGGGGTGGGGTGGCTACACCTTC. The J gene is TRBJ1-2, the V gene TRBV6-1; possibly TRBD1 for D (6 bases). This CDR3 has 15 amino acids. CDR1 is MNHNS, CDR2 SASEGT, per germline. V gave up 8 bases and J gave up 7 bases, with 23 bases separating them.

V gene TRBV6-1 combines with J gene TRBJ1-5; unclear D gene. The CDR3 runs to 13 residues. The V end was cut by 6 bases, the J end by 6 bases, with 12 bases between. Germline V lookup: CDR1 MNHNS, CDR2 SASEGT. The CDR3 region has the DNA TGTGCCAGCAGCCCCGGGCCGTTTCAGCCCCAGCATTTT. It is translated as CASSPGPFQPQHF.

This clonotype has at least ten counts. This rearrangement joins TRBV7-3 to TRBJ2-3; no reliable D call. The CDR3 is 13 amino acids. V lost 4 bases and J 3 bases, leaving 8 bases between the germline ends. The germline gives CDR1 SGHTA, CDR2 FQGTGA. CDR3 coding DNA: TGTGCCAGCAGCTCGTCGAGGACAGATACGCAGTATTTT. Protein product: CASSSSRTDTQYF.

This clonotype was found many times. V is TRBV11-1 and J is TRBJ2-3; the D gene is possibly TRBD1 (5 bases). V was trimmed by 4 bases and J by 5 bases, leaving 16 bases between them. CDR1 SGHAT and CDR2 FQDESV come from the germline V gene (reference sequence). The CDR3 runs to 15 residues. For the CDR3, the DNA is TGTGCCAGCAGCTCCTCCCACCAGGGTGGAGATACGCAGTATTTT. Residues: CASSSSHQGGDTQYF.

In this sample, this clonotype turned up many times. This rearrangement joins TRBV24-1 to TRBJ2-1; D is tentatively TRBD1 or TRBD2 (5 bases each). Trimming took off 5 bases at V and 0 bases at J, with 25 bases between the two ends. The CDR3 runs to 20 residues. Looked up from germline, CDR1 is KGHDR and CDR2 is SFDVKD. The CDR3 is CATSVGGQLDWGSSYNEQFF. DNA of the CDR3: TGTGCCACCAGTGTAGGTGGGCAGTTGGACTGGGGGAGCTCCTACAATGAGCAGTTCTTC.

This clonotype was seen repeatedly, ten times or more. V usage is TRBV20-1 and J usage is TRBJ2-1; tentatively, D is TRBD1 (6 bases). Trimming removed 8 bases at V and 2 bases at J, with 19 bases between. Germline V lookup: CDR1 DFQATT, CDR2 SNEGSKA (reference sequence). This CDR3 region has 15 residues. The CDR3 DNA reads as TGCAGTACACGCGGACAGCGACCACCCTACAATGAGCAGTTCTTC. This encodes CSTRGQRPPYNEQFF.